Listed below are T cell receptor beta chains from one sample, sequenced in a study of human T cells and chemical hapten exposure. TCRdb itself ran the RACE reads through MiXCR, one entry per CDR3 protein. The sample has some 200,000 distinct CDR3 sequences; about a fifth are singletons. The sequenced sample was whole blood, obtained in connection with sensitization to the hapten diphenylcyclopropenone (DPC). Every receptor here comes from a woman in her fifties or sixties with alopecia areata. Some clones in this sample may be carry-over from other donors' samples. Both conserved end residues are part of each CDR3. A D gene is named only where the DNA matches it firmly. A clone size is listed for some rows: how often the clone was seen (once, few, many), or a class if it is expanded.

>many|TRBV5-1|-|TRBJ2-6
TGCGCCAGCAGCTTGGGCCAGGGGTCAAGCTCTGGGGCCAACGTCCTGACTTTC
CASSLGQGSSSGANVLTF
>-|TRBV5-1|TRBD2|TRBJ2-1
TGCGCCAGCATTGGGGAGGGCCGCGAGCAGTTCTTC
CASIGEGREQFF
>-|TRBV5-1|-|TRBJ1-4
TGCGCCAGCAGCTCCTACCTAGACAGCGGTAATGAAAAACTGTTTTTT
CASSSYLDSGNEKLFF
>-|TRBV6-5|TRBD2|TRBJ2-2
TGTGCCAGCAGCTTAGGACTAGCGGGACCCCTGAACACCGGGGAGCTGTTTTTT
CASSLGLAGPLNTGELFF
>-|TRBV7-8|-|TRBJ2-7
TGTGCCAGCAGCTTAGAATTAAGGGGGGCAAACCTCTACGAGCAGTACTTC
CASSLELRGANLYEQYF
>-|TRBV5-6|TRBD2|TRBJ2-7
TGTGCCAGCAGCTTGGTGACTAGCGACAACTACGAGCAGTACTTC
CASSLVTSDNYEQYF
>-|TRBV11-2|-|TRBJ1-1
TGTGCCAGCAGCTTACTTGGGACAACCACTGAAGCTTTCTTT
CASSLLGTTTEAFF
>-|TRBV10-2|-|TRBJ1-4
TGCGCCAGCAGTCAAGAGTGGAGGGGGTGGAATGAAAAACTGTTTTTT
CASSQEWRGWNEKLFF
>-|TRBV14|-|TRBJ2-5
TGTGCCAGCAGCCAACACCGGGCCCAAGAGACCCAGTACTTC
CASSQHRAQETQYF
>-|TRBV29-1|-|TRBJ2-6
TGCAGCGTAGCTGGGGCCAACGTCCTGACTTTC
CSVAGANVLTF
>few|TRBV29-1|TRBD2|TRBJ2-5
TGCAGCGTTGGACTAGCGGGAACCATGGAGACCCAGTACTTC
CSVGLAGTMETQYF
>few|TRBV25-1|TRBD2|TRBJ2-3
TGTGCCAGCAGTCAGGGACTAGCGGGAGGGTCACCAGATACGCAGTATTTT
CASSQGLAGGSPDTQYF
>-|TRBV7-2|-|TRBJ1-5
TGTGCCAGCAGCTTATCCGTTAATCAGCCCCAGCATTTT
CASSLSVNQPQHF
>few|TRBV6-5|-|TRBJ2-3
TGTGCCAGCAGTTACTCGTCTAGTTCTCCCACAGATACGCAGTATTTT
CASSYSSSSPTDTQYF
>few|TRBV7-9|-|TRBJ2-1
TGTGCCAGCAGCTTCCTCACAGGGAACGACAATGAGCAGTTCTTC
CASSFLTGNDNEQFF
>-|TRBV12-3/TRBV12-4|-|TRBJ2-7
TGTGCCAGCAGTTTGGTGTGGTCGGGGCAGTACTTC
CASSLVWSGQYF
>-|TRBV7-8|-|TRBJ2-2
TGTGCCAGCAGCTTCGGGGCGAACACCGGGGAGCTGTTTTTT
CASSFGANTGELFF
>-|TRBV4-2|TRBD2|TRBJ2-2
TGTGCCAGCAGCCAAGATATAGCTAGCGGGGCGAACACCGGGGAGCTGTTTTTT
CASSQDIASGANTGELFF
>-|TRBV12-3/TRBV12-4|-|TRBJ2-3
TGTGCCAGCAGTTATAACGGCCTACGCACAGATACGCAGTATTTT
CASSYNGLRTDTQYF
>few|TRBV11-2|-|TRBJ2-7
TGTGCCAGCAGCTTGGCGCCCGGAACCTACGAGCAGTACTTC
CASSLAPGTYEQYF
>few|TRBV29-1|TRBD2|TRBJ2-3
TGCAGCGTCAGCGGGGCGACGCAGTATTTT
CSVSGATQYF
>few|TRBV5-1|-|TRBJ2-1
TGCGCCAGCAGCGGGATGACGACGGGAAATGAGCAGTTCTTC
CASSGMTTGNEQFF
>many|TRBV18|-|TRBJ2-5
TGTGCCAGCTCCTCCAGCAAGGGGGAGACCCAGTACTTC
CASSSSKGETQYF
>-|TRBV3-1|-|TRBJ2-7
TGTGCCAGCAGCCAAGTACCGCGGGTACGCGAGCAGTACTTC
CASSQVPRVREQYF
>few|TRBV6-6|TRBD1|TRBJ1-4
TGTGCCAGCAGTTTGAGACAGGGGACTAATGAAAAACTGTTTTTT
CASSLRQGTNEKLFF
>few|TRBV4-2|-|TRBJ2-5
TGTGCCAGCAGCCCGGCGGGACAAGAAGAGACCCAGTACTTC
CASSPAGQEETQYF
>few|TRBV30|-|TRBJ1-5
TGTGCCTGGAGGGTGAATGGCAATCAGCCCCAGCATTTT
CAWRVNGNQPQHF
>-|TRBV10-3|-|TRBJ2-7
TGTGCCGCCTTAGTAGGGATAGGGGACTCCTACGAGCAGTACTTC
CAALVGIGDSYEQYF
>few|TRBV27|-|TRBJ2-1
TGTGCCAGCAGTTTACTACTAGACCTCTACAATGAGCAGTTCTTC
CASSLLLDLYNEQFF
>-|TRBV5-1|TRBD2|TRBJ2-5
TGCGCCAGCAGCTTGGTGGCGGGAGACTTTAGGGAGACCCAGTACTTC
CASSLVAGDFRETQYF
>few|TRBV6-2/TRBV6-3|-|TRBJ1-2
TGTGCCAGCAGTAACCACGACCCAACAGTTAACTATGGCTACACCTTC
CASSNHDPTVNYGYTF
>-|TRBV7-9|TRBD2|TRBJ2-3
TGTGCCAGCAGCTCTAGCGGTAACACAGATACGCAGTATTTT
CASSSSGNTDTQYF
>-|TRBV27|-|TRBJ1-2
TGTGCCAGCAGTGGACGGGAGGGCGAGACCTATGGCTACACCTTC
CASSGREGETYGYTF
>few|TRBV2|-|TRBJ1-4
TGTGCCAGCAGTGAATACATAGGGGAAAAACTGTTTTTT
CASSEYIGEKLFF
>many|TRBV20-1|-|TRBJ2-1
TGCAGTTCGTGGATGGCGGGATACAATGAGCAGTTCTTC
CSSWMAGYNEQFF
>few|TRBV7-9|-|TRBJ2-1
TGTGCCAGCAGCTTAGGCTCCGGGGGCAATGAGCAGTTCTTC
CASSLGSGGNEQFF
>-|TRBV6-6|-|TRBJ1-2
TGTGCCAGCACTAATCAGGGGTATGGCTACACCTTC
CASTNQGYGYTF
>-|TRBV29-1|-|TRBJ2-7
TGCAGCGTTGGAACAGGGATAGAGTACGAGCAGTACTTC
CSVGTGIEYEQYF
>-|TRBV10-3|TRBD2|TRBJ2-1
TGTGCCATCAGTGAAGGTAGCGGGACCTACAATGAGCAGTTCTTC
CAISEGSGTYNEQFF
>-|TRBV7-7|TRBD1|TRBJ2-1
TGTGCTAGCAGCCAAAACAGGGGGAATGAGCAGTTCTTC
CASSQNRGNEQFF
>many|TRBV20-1|-|TRBJ1-6
TGCAGTGCTAGACAAGAGAATTCACCCCTCCACTTT
CSARQENSPLHF
>few|TRBV6-5|-|TRBJ2-1
TGTGCCAGCAGTTACTCCCCTCGGAATGAGCAGTTCTTC
CASSYSPRNEQFF
>-|TRBV14|-|TRBJ1-1
TGTGCCAGCAGCCAAGAAGGGGGAGGAGTGAACACTGAAGCTTTCTTT
CASSQEGGGVNTEAFF
>many|TRBV3-1|TRBD2|TRBJ2-2
TGTGCCAGCAGCCAACTTGGGGGGGTCGGCACCGGGGAGCTGTTTTTT
CASSQLGGVGTGELFF
>-|TRBV5-4|-|TRBJ2-3
TGTGCCAGCAGCTTGAGCAGTGCGGCAGATACGCAGTATTTT
CASSLSSAADTQYF
>-|TRBV11-2|-|TRBJ1-1
TGTGCCAGCAGCTTATTTACCGGGAACACTGAAGCTTTCTTT
CASSLFTGNTEAFF
>many|TRBV20-1|-|TRBJ2-7
TGCAGTGCTCTAGCTCCCTTTGGTGTACCCTACGAGCAGTACTTC
CSALAPFGVPYEQYF
>few|TRBV10-3|TRBD1|TRBJ2-5
TGTGCCATCAGTGAGTCGGGACAGGGGCGAGAGACCCAGTACTTC
CAISESGQGRETQYF
>-|TRBV29-1|TRBD2|TRBJ2-1
TGCAGCGTTGATCGAGCGGGAGCCGGGAATGAGCAGTTCTTC
CSVDRAGAGNEQFF
>few|TRBV11-2|-|TRBJ1-1
TGTGCCAGCAGCTTAAGGAGAGGGTCCATGAACACTGAAGCTTTCTTT
CASSLRRGSMNTEAFF
>-|TRBV2|-|TRBJ2-7
TGTGCCAGCAGTGTAAAAGGGCCTACCTACGAGCAGTACTTC
CASSVKGPTYEQYF